This T cell receptor beta chain comes out of a study of blood T cell repertoires in COVID-19. Study information: Some COVID-19 samples were acute and others convalescent; all came from the United States, Italy and Spain. T cells, B-cell-depleted T cells, or PBMCs supplied cDNA or gDNA.

TCRdb keeps only in-frame clones here, not all; method: immunoSEQ multiplex PCR. The table records some 150,000 clones, 88% of them present only once. The V and J ends lost 4 bases and 6 bases, in that order; junction bases with no gene match: 7. Germline V gene data show CDR1 as SGHTS and CDR2 as YDEGEE. This CDR3 is 13 amino acids long. The sample comprised peripheral blood. This receptor was taken from a man aged 50 to 59 with active or convalescent COVID-19. This chain joins TRBV5-8 and TRBJ2-7, with TRBD2 identical over 7 bases. CDR3 nucleotides: TGTGCCAGCAGCCCCTGGGGGGGAGGCGAGCAGTACTTC. It encodes CASSPWGGGEQYF.